A single sample gave rise to the 6 T cell receptor beta chains below, sequenced in a study of T cells in Graves' hyperthyroidism and ophthalmopathy. From RNA transcripts, TCR beta CDR3 regions were amplified. The TCR CDR3 was amplified in a first-round RT-PCR using the HTBI primer set. TCRdb reprocessed the multiplex PCR reads via MiXCR and lists one record per CDR3 protein. Among tens of thousands of distinct CDR3 sequences listed, approximately 58% were seen once. The sequenced sample was peripheral blood or thyroid tissue (not recorded which). The receptor set was obtained from a man between 18 and 35 years old with Graves' hyperthyroidism.

The CDR3: CATSDSRDTQYF. The CDR3, as DNA: TGTGCCACCAGTGATTCTCGGGATACGCAGTATTTT. The genes are TRBV24-1 and TRBJ2-3; D gene uncertain. Per germline, CDR1 KGHDR and CDR2 SFDVKD. The CDR3 is 12 residues long. The V gene lost 2 bases and the J gene lost 6 bases, with 5 bases spanning the gap.

The V and J genes are TRBV29-1 and TRBJ1-2, with 7 bases that match TRBD1. This CDR3 contains 11 residues. J lost 7 bases, V lost 8 bases, and 7 bases had no gene match. The germline V gene has CDR1 SQVTM and CDR2 ANQGSEA. In DNA, the CDR3 is TGCAGCACCGGGACAGCCTCTGGCTACACCTTC. It specifies CSTGTASGYTF.

The V call is TRBV7-2, the J call TRBJ2-7; 11 positions match TRBD1. The CDR3 is made up of 14 amino acids. CDR1 is SGHTA, CDR2 FQGNSA, per germline. Trimming removed 6 bases from V and 6 bases from J; junction bases left unmatched: 7. The CDR3 DNA reads TGTGCCAGCAGGGGAGGTGGGACAGGGGGCGAGCAGTACTTC. Its protein product is CASRGGGTGGEQYF.

The chain has TRBV7-2 and TRBJ2-5; tentatively, D is TRBD1 (5 bases). The V and J ends lost 11 bases and 1 base respectively, with 20 bases between them. Germline V gene sequence: CDR1 SGHTA, CDR2 FQGNSA. CDR3 length: 15 residues. The CDR3 nucleotides are TGTGCCTGGCAACCCCCGATGGGGCCCCAAGAGACCCAGTACTTC. It translates to CAWQPPMGPQETQYF.

The rearrangement links TRBV20-1 to TRBJ1-5; TRBD1 matches 7 bases. This CDR3 spans 14 amino acids. With V trimmed by 6 bases and J by 4 bases, 9 bases remained unmatched. CDR1 and CDR2 (germline): DFQATT, SNEGSKA (reference sequence). As DNA, the CDR3 is TGCAGTGCCATAGCTAGGACAGGAAATCAGCCCCAGCATTTT. Protein product: CSAIARTGNQPQHF.

This clonotype has ten or more counts. This chain links TRBV7-9 with TRBJ1-6; 8 bases are shared with TRBD1. J was trimmed by 6 bases and V by 8 bases; bases with no gene match: 6. Germline V gene data show CDR1 as SEHNR and CDR2 as FQNEAQ (reference sequence). The length of the CDR3 is 14 residues. The CDR3 loop is CASRPRGLNSPLHF. For the CDR3, the DNA is TGTGCCAGCCGTCCCAGGGGGCTTAATTCACCCCTCCACTTT.